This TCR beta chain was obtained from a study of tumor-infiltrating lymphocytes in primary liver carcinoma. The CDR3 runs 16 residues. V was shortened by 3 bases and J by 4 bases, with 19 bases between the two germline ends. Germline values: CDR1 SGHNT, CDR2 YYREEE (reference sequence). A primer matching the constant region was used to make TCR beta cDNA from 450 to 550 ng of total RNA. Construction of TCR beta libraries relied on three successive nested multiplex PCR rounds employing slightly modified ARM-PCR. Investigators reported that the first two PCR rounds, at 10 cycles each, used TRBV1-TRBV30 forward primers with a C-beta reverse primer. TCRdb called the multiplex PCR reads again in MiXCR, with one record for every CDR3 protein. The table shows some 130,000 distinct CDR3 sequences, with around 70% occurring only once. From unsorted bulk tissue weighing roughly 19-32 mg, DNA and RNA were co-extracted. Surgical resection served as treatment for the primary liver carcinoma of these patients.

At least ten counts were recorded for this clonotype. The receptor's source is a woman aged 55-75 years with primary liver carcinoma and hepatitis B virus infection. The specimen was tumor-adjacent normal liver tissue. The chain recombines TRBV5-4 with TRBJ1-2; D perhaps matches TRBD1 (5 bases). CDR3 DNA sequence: TGTGCCAGCAGCTCCCTTGCGAAAGGGGATGGCTATGGCTACACCTTC. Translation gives CASSSLAKGDGYGYTF.